This passage covers 20 T cell receptor beta chains from one sample sequenced in a study of shared clonotypes between healthy human individuals. Sequenced by immunoSEQ multiplex PCR; TCRdb stores in-frame clones only, minus some. The table lists about 710,000 clones, 73% of them singletons. The source material was memory CD4+ T cells sorted from blood. Subset reported: CD45RA-negative fraction. These TCRs come from a woman aged 25 to 45 in good health.

This CDR3 reads CASSEAPLASDTQYF. CDR3 DNA: TGTGCCAGCAGTGAAGCTCCGCTAGCCTCAGATACGCAGTATTTT. The rearrangement joins TRBV6-1 to TRBJ2-3; tentative D call: TRBD2 (5 bases). In germline, CDR1 is MNHNS, CDR2 SASEGT. The germline V and J ends were trimmed by 0 bases and 4 bases, with 11 bases remaining between them. The CDR3 totals 15 residues.

The gene calls are TRBV6-6 and TRBJ2-3; 8 bases match TRBD2. Losses at the gene ends were 5 bases for V and 8 bases for J; bases not matched to a gene: 12. Germline V lookup: CDR1 MNHNY, CDR2 SVGAGI (reference sequence). The CDR3 spans 15 residues. The CDR3, as DNA: TGTGCCAGCAGTCCGACTAGCGACAATGGTGGTACGCAGTATTTT. It encodes CASSPTSDNGGTQYF.

This clone showed up many times. The chain combines TRBV10-3 with TRBJ1-5; D is perhaps TRBD1 (6 bases). V lost 6 bases, J lost 5 bases, and 11 bases lay in between. CDR1 is ENHRY, CDR2 SYGVKD, per germline. The CDR3 consists of 13 residues. CDR3 nucleotides: TGTGCCATCAGAGACAGGTCAGATCAGCCCCAGCATTTT. It encodes CAIRDRSDQPQHF.

The genes are TRBV10-2 and TRBJ1-3; maybe TRBD1 (5 bases). The ends were cut back, 2 bases at V and 4 bases at J, with 18 bases in the middle. Germline V gene data show CDR1 as WSHSY and CDR2 as SAAADI. The CDR3 covers 17 residues. The CDR3 DNA reads TGCGCCAGCAGTGAGCCATACCAGGACATAATCGGAAACACCATATATTTT. This translates into CASSEPYQDIIGNTIYF.

The CDR3 loop reads CASSFNRGSEAFF. CDR3 bases: TGTGCCAGCAGCTTCAACAGGGGGTCCGAAGCTTTCTTT. V is TRBV11-3 and J is TRBJ1-1; 8 bases agree with TRBD1. The CDR3 is 13 amino acids. Germline CDR1 reads SGHNT; CDR2 reads YENEEA. Trimming took 3 bases from V and 8 from J; bases not matched to a gene: 5. Together with reference TRBV11-3 and TRBJ1-1, the CDR3 gives the full variable domain: EAGVVQSPRYKIIEKKQPVAFWCNPISGHNTLYWYLQNLGQGPELLIRYENEEAVDDSQLPKDRFSAERLKGVDSTLKIQPAELGDSAVYLCASSFNRGSEAFFGQGTRLTVV.

The CDR3 here is CATIFGLAGVSGEQFF. The CDR3 DNA is TGTGCCACTATCTTTGGGCTAGCGGGAGTGTCTGGGGAGCAGTTCTTC. The chain is built from TRBV10-3 and TRBJ2-1, with 10 bases that match TRBD2. Germline CDR1 and CDR2: ENHRY and SYGVKD. The CDR3 loop spans 16 amino acids. V shed 10 bases, J shed 10 bases, and the junction held 19 bases outside the gene matches.

This clone has more than one count but fewer than ten. For the CDR3, the DNA is TGTGCCAGCAGCTTGCTAGCGGGAGGTGTAGGTAGTTCCTACAATGAGCAGTTCTTC. Its translation: CASSLLAGGVGSSYNEQFF. This chain connects TRBV7-2 to TRBJ2-1; TRBD2 agrees at 11 bases. The CDR3 contains 19 residues. Germline loops: CDR1 SGHTA, CDR2 FQGNSA. V trimming: 3 bases; J trimming: 1 base; junction bases outside the gene matches: 11.

About this clone itself: This could be a read error, since a much larger clone is one nucleotide away. The identical CDR3 is also encoded by other nucleotide sequences in the sample. The gene calls are TRBV28 and TRBJ1-5; D is ambiguous. Trimming left V 4 bases short and J 0 bases short, with 1 base between. This CDR3 spans 12 amino acids. CDR1 is MDHEN and CDR2 is SYDVKM in the germline V gene. CDR3 nucleotides: TGTGCCAGCAGTTATAGCAATCAGCCCCAGCATTTT. It translates to CASSYSNQPQHF.

This clone is a singleton in its sample. The chain employs TRBV7-9 and TRBJ2-7; D call uncertain. The CDR3 length is 13 residues. Germline CDR1 reads SEHNR; CDR2 reads FQNEAQ (reference sequence). The germline V and J ends were trimmed by 5 bases and 4 bases, with 12 bases remaining between them. The CDR3 nucleotides read TGTGCCAGCAGCCGAACAACGTTTTACGAGCAGTACTTC. Translating gives CASSRTTFYEQYF.

This chain joins TRBV28 and TRBJ1-1; perhaps TRBD1 as D (6 bases). Germline V lookup: CDR1 MDHEN, CDR2 SYDVKM. The ends were cut back, 6 bases at V and 2 bases at J, with 13 bases in the middle. The CDR3 is 14 residues long. CDR3 protein: CASRTQQGNTEAFF. Here the CDR3 DNA reads TGTGCCAGCAGGACTCAACAGGGAAACACTGAAGCTTTCTTT.

V gene TRBV28 combines with J gene TRBJ1-1, with D unresolved. The V end lost 0 bases, the J end lost 2 bases, and 4 bases lay between the germline ends. The length of the CDR3 is 13 residues. In germline, CDR1 is MDHEN, CDR2 SYDVKM. CDR3 DNA: TGTGCCAGCAGTTTATGGGGAAACACTGAAGCTTTCTTT. Translating it yields CASSLWGNTEAFF.

CDR3 sequence (DNA): TGTGCCTGGAGTGGCACCTACGCAGAGACCCAGTACTTC. It codes for CAWSGTYAETQYF. This chain uses TRBV30 with TRBJ2-5; D remains ambiguous. The CDR3 runs 13 residues. Trimming removed 1 base from V and 4 bases from J, with 10 bases in between. Germline CDR1 and CDR2: GTSNPN and SVGIG (reference sequence).

CDR3 DNA: TGTGCCAGCACCCTAGAGGGGGATCTTAGGGGCAATGAGCAGTTCTTC. It is translated as CASTLEGDLRGNEQFF. This sequence joins TRBV5-4 and TRBJ2-1, with D perhaps TRBD1 (6 bases). Germline assignment: CDR1 SGHNT and CDR2 YYREEE (reference sequence). The CDR3 has 16 residues. V was clipped by 6 bases and J by 6 bases, with 22 bases between them.

V gene TRBV28 combines with J gene TRBJ1-6; 7 bases match TRBD1. The V segment lost 6 bases and the J segment 7 bases; nucleotides outside the gene matches: 6. Per the germline V gene, CDR1 is MDHEN and CDR2 is SYDVKM. The CDR3 sequence is 14 residues long. The CDR3 is CASSPQGRNSPLHF. CDR3 nucleotide sequence: TGTGCCAGCAGCCCACAGGGGCGGAATTCACCCCTCCACTTT.

The genes are TRBV7-9 and TRBJ2-7; no reliable D call. This CDR3 contains 12 residues. Trimming removed 4 bases from V and 6 bases from J, with 10 bases in between. Germline V gives CDR1 SEHNR, CDR2 FQNEAQ (reference sequence). The CDR3 here is CASSSGLSEQYF. The CDR3 DNA reads TGTGCCAGCAGCTCCGGGCTAAGCGAGCAGTACTTC. Complete variable domain (other parts from reference TRBV7-9 and TRBJ2-7): DTGVSQNPRHKITKRGQNVTFRCDPISEHNRLYWYRQTLGQGPEFLTYFQNEAQLEKSRLLSDRFSAERPKGSFSTLEIQRTEQGDSAMYLCASSSGLSEQYFGPGTRLTVT.

The V and J genes are TRBV11-2 and TRBJ2-1; 8 nucleotides align to TRBD2. Germline loops: CDR1 SGHAT, CDR2 FQNNGV. V was clipped by 1 base and J by 10 bases; unmatched bases: 6. The CDR3 is 14 amino acids. The CDR3 here is CASSLAGGKMEQFF. CDR3 DNA sequence: TGTGCCAGCAGCTTAGCGGGAGGGAAGATGGAGCAGTTCTTC. The full variable domain, its missing parts supplied by reference TRBV11-2 and TRBJ2-1, is EAGVAQSPRYKIIEKRQSVAFWCNPISGHATLYWYQQILGQGPKLLIQFQNNGVVDDSQLPKDRFSAERLKGVDSTLKIQPAKLEDSAVYLCASSLAGGKMEQFFGPGTRLTVL.

This chain connects TRBV19 to TRBJ1-2, with 7 bases that match TRBD1. Germline assignment: CDR1 LNHDA and CDR2 SQIVND (reference sequence). This CDR3 is built from 13 residues. Losses at the gene ends were 6 bases for V and 3 bases for J; bases not matched to a gene: 4. This CDR3 is CASSRQGHYGYTF. CDR3 sequence (DNA): TGTGCCAGTAGCCGACAGGGCCACTATGGCTACACCTTC.

The gene calls are TRBV7-2 and TRBJ2-7; no clear D gene. V lost 1 base to trimming and J lost 6 bases, with 7 bases between them. The CDR3 loop spans 12 amino acids. Germline lookup yields CDR1 SGHTA and CDR2 FQGNSA. CDR3 sequence (DNA): TGTGCCAGCAGCTTAGGCAGCCCCGAGCAGTACTTC. Its protein is CASSLGSPEQYF.

The sample holds a few counts of this clone. The identical CDR3 is also encoded by other nucleotide sequences in the sample. This chain connects TRBV14 to TRBJ1-1; D unclear. The V and J ends lost 0 bases and 3 bases respectively, with 5 bases between them. The CDR3 runs 13 residues. Germline CDR1 SGHDN, CDR2 FVKESK. The CDR3 reads CASSQDPYTEAFF. The CDR3 DNA reads as TGTGCCAGCAGCCAAGATCCCTACACTGAAGCTTTCTTT.

The V gene is TRBV5-1, the J gene TRBJ2-5; possible D gene TRBD2, 7 bases. In germline, CDR1 is SGHRS, CDR2 YFSETQ. CDR3 length: 16 amino acids. V was trimmed by 2 bases and J by 4 bases, leaving 18 bases between them. This CDR3 reads CASSFRGAGRRETQYF. The CDR3 DNA sequence: TGCGCCAGCAGCTTCCGGGGGGCCGGTCGTCGAGAGACCCAGTACTTC. Supplemented by reference TRBV5-1 and TRBJ2-5, the full variable domain reads KAGVTQTPRYLIKTRGQQVTLSCSPISGHRSVSWYQQTPGQGLQFLFEYFSETQRNKGNFPGRFSGRQFSNSRSEMNVSTLELGDSALYLCASSFRGAGRRETQYFGPGTRLLVL.